These 2 T cell receptor beta chains share one sample of origin, sequenced in a study of blood T cell repertoires in COVID-19. Sequencing used immunoSEQ multiplex PCR; TCRdb keeps in-frame clones, though not all of them. The sample records 100,000 or so clones, about four fifths being singletons. The sequencing input was peripheral blood. The receptors were sampled from a human donor in a cohort sampled during active COVID-19.

The rearrangement links TRBV7-3 to TRBJ2-7, with TRBD1 as a possible D gene (6 bases). The CDR3 is 15 residues long. The germline gives CDR1 SGHTA, CDR2 FQGTGA. V gave up 5 bases and J gave up 0 bases, with 14 bases separating them. The chain's CDR3 is CASSQQGAVSYEQYF. The CDR3 region has the DNA TGTGCCAGCAGCCAACAGGGAGCCGTCTCCTACGAGCAGTACTTC.

The chain couples TRBV5-5 to TRBJ1-1, with D perhaps matching TRBD1 (6 bases). Germline loops: CDR1 SGHKS, CDR2 YYEKEE (reference sequence). The CDR3 runs to 15 residues. V was shortened by 4 bases and J by 4 bases, with 17 bases between the two germline ends. The CDR3 DNA is TGTGCCAGCAGCCCCGTGACAGGTACTCGCACTGAAGCTTTCTTT. The encoded protein is CASSPVTGTRTEAFF. Together with reference TRBV5-5 and TRBJ1-1, the CDR3 gives the full variable domain: DAGVTQSPTHLIKTRGQQVTLRCSPISGHKSVSWYQQVLGQGPQFIFQYYEKEERGRGNFPDRFSARQFPNYSSELNVNALLLGDSALYLCASSPVTGTRTEAFFGQGTRLTVV.